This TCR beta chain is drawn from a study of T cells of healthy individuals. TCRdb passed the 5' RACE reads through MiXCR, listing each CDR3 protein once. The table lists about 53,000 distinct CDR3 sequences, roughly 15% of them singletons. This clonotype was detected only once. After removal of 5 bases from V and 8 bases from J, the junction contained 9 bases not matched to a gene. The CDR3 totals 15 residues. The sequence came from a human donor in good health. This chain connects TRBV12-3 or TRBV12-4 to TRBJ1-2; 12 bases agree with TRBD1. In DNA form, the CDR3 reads TGTGCCAGCAGTGCCCGGGGACAGGGGGCGGTGGGCTACACCTTC. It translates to CASSARGQGAVGYTF.